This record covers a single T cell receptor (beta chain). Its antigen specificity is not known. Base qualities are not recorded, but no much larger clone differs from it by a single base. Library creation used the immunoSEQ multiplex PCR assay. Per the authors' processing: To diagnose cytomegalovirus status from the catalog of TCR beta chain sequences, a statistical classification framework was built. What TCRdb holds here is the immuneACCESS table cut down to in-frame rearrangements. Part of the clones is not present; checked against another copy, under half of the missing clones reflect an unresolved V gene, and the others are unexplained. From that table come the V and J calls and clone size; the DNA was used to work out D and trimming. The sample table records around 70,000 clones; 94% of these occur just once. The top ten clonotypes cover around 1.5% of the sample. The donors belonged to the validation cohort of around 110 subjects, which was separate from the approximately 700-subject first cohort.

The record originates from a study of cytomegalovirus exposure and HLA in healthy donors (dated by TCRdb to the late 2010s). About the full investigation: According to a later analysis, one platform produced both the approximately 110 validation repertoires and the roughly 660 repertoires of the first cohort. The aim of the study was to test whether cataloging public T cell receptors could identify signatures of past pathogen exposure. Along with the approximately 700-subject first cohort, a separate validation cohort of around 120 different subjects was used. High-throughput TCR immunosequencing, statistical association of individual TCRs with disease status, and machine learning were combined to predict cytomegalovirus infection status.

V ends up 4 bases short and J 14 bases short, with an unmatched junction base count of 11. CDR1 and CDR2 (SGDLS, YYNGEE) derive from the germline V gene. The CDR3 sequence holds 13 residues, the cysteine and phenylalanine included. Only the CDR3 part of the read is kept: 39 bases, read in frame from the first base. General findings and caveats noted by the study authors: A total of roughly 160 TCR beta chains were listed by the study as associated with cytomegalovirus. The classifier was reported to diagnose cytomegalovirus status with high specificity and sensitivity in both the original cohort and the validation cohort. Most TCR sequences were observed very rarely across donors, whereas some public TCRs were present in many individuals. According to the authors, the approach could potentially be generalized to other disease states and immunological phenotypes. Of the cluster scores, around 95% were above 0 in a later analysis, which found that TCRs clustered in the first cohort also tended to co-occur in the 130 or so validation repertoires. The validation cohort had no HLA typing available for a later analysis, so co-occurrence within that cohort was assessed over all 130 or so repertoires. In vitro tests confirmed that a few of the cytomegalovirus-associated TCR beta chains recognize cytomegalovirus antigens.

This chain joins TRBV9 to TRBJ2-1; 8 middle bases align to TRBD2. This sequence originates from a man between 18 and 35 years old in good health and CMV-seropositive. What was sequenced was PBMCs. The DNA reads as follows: TGTGCCAGCAGCTTACTGTTGACTAGCGTGAAGTTCTTC. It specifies CASSLLLTSVKFF.